The rows below give T cell receptor beta chains drawn from one sample of a study of post-analysis software for immune sequencing data. MiXCR, applied by TCRdb to the PCR reads, yields one record per CDR3 protein. The sample includes hundreds of thousands of distinct CDR3 sequences, roughly 58% of them seen just once. The sample comprised blood. These receptors were obtained from a girl under 18 with multiple sclerosis. The CDR3 runs from the conserved cysteine through the conserved F or W. D genes are given only for firm matches.

cdr3_aa: CSAGTKTNYGYTF
d_call: NA
v_call: TRBV20-1
cdr3_length: 13

cdr3_aa: CASSPLATPDTQYF
d_call: NA
v_call: TRBV18
cdr3_length: 14

cdr3_aa: CASSSASYEQYF
d_call: NA
v_call: TRBV25-1
cdr3_length: 12

cdr3_aa: CASSPLQRGYNEQFF
d_call: NA
v_call: TRBV14
cdr3_length: 15

cdr3_aa: CSVAANTEAFF
d_call: NA
v_call: TRBV29-1
cdr3_length: 11

cdr3_aa: CASSLAWGQPDNEQFF
d_call: TRBD1
v_call: TRBV7-6
cdr3_length: 16

cdr3_aa: CSARRFRGVQYQETQYF
d_call: NA
v_call: TRBV20-1
cdr3_length: 17

cdr3_aa: CASSPGGGARYEQYF
d_call: NA
v_call: TRBV18
cdr3_length: 15

cdr3_aa: CASSLNVGGNQPQHF
d_call: NA
v_call: TRBV12-3/TRBV12-4
cdr3_length: 15

cdr3_aa: CASSSIIGTLEASYEQYF
d_call: NA
v_call: TRBV12-3/TRBV12-4
cdr3_length: 18

cdr3_aa: CSARGPTGLAGGYTF
d_call: TRBD1
v_call: TRBV20-1
cdr3_length: 15

cdr3_aa: CATSSQIGTGTEQYF
d_call: TRBD1
v_call: TRBV15
cdr3_length: 15

cdr3_aa: CASSLTTVSYGYTF
d_call: NA
v_call: TRBV3-1
cdr3_length: 14

cdr3_aa: CASSYSRDGTYGYTF
d_call: NA
v_call: TRBV6-5
cdr3_length: 15

cdr3_aa: CSATPGLAGARSYEQYF
d_call: TRBD2
v_call: TRBV20-1
cdr3_length: 17

cdr3_aa: CASRLDRITKETQYF
d_call: TRBD1
v_call: TRBV12-3/TRBV12-4
cdr3_length: 15

cdr3_aa: CASSLDPSGGASKTQYF
d_call: TRBD2
v_call: TRBV11-2
cdr3_length: 17

cdr3_aa: CAIRPGGPGTDTQYF
d_call: NA
v_call: TRBV10-3
cdr3_length: 15

cdr3_aa: CASSLGAGGPYNEQFF
d_call: TRBD2
v_call: TRBV7-6
cdr3_length: 16

cdr3_aa: CASVGPGTSGRVNEQFF
d_call: TRBD2
v_call: TRBV12-3/TRBV12-4
cdr3_length: 17

cdr3_aa: CSAVPSRRPYNEQFF
d_call: NA
v_call: TRBV29-1
cdr3_length: 15

cdr3_aa: CASKGGGADSYNEQFF
d_call: TRBD2
v_call: TRBV6-6
cdr3_length: 16

cdr3_aa: CASSSGQGSYNEQFF
d_call: TRBD1
v_call: TRBV7-2
cdr3_length: 15

cdr3_aa: CASRTQAFQETQYF
d_call: NA
v_call: TRBV12-3/TRBV12-4
cdr3_length: 14

cdr3_aa: CASSAGTAQDQPQHF
d_call: TRBD1
v_call: TRBV6-1
cdr3_length: 15

cdr3_aa: CASSLMGGYTGELFF
d_call: NA
v_call: TRBV7-3
cdr3_length: 15

cdr3_aa: CASSLNGQEPLAKNIQYF
d_call: TRBD1
v_call: TRBV5-1
cdr3_length: 18

cdr3_aa: CASSQEGLGLYGYTF
d_call: NA
v_call: TRBV3-1
cdr3_length: 15

cdr3_aa: CASSELGDSYEQYF
d_call: NA
v_call: TRBV25-1
cdr3_length: 14

cdr3_aa: CASGLDMNTEAFF
d_call: NA
v_call: TRBV12-5
cdr3_length: 13

cdr3_aa: CASSVLAGGPGDTQYF
d_call: TRBD2
v_call: TRBV6-4
cdr3_length: 16

cdr3_aa: CASRVSSYEQYF
d_call: NA
v_call: TRBV2
cdr3_length: 12

cdr3_aa: CASSQEESTSGRASSEQFF
d_call: TRBD2
v_call: TRBV4-2
cdr3_length: 19

cdr3_aa: CSASPSHETETQYF
d_call: NA
v_call: TRBV20-1
cdr3_length: 14

cdr3_aa: CACSLEVGTQYF
d_call: NA
v_call: TRBV7-3
cdr3_length: 12

cdr3_aa: CASSRGAVGEKLFF
d_call: NA
v_call: TRBV5-1
cdr3_length: 14